A selection of T cell receptor beta chains follows, all from one sample in a study of T cells after yellow fever vaccination. TCRdb called the 5' RACE reads again in MiXCR, with one record for every CDR3 protein. The sample carries approximately 150,000 distinct CDR3 sequences, approximately 7.7% recorded once. The starting material was CD4+ T cells sorted from PBMCs, obtained 5 days after the yellow fever booster vaccination. The source is a man aged 30 to 39 who received the YFV17D yellow fever vaccine. Each CDR3 is given with its conserved first and last residue. D genes are given only for firm matches. Size values are once, few and many counts, or a class for expanded clones, and some rows have none.

TRBV7-2	TRBD1	many	TRBJ2-5	TGTGCCAGCAGCTTAGGACAGGGCCCTTGGGAGACCCAGTACTTC	CASSLGQGPWETQYF
TRBV6-7	TRBD1	NA	TRBJ1-1	TGTGCCAGCAGTTACTCGACCGGGACAGGGAACACTGAAGCTTTCTTT	CASSYSTGTGNTEAFF
TRBV7-2	NA	many	TRBJ1-5	TGTGCCAGCAGCTCCCGCATGAGCAATCAGCCCCAGCATTTT	CASSSRMSNQPQHF
TRBV6-5	TRBD1	many	TRBJ1-2	TGTGCCAGCAGGGGGACAGGGCGGGCTAACTATGGCTACACCTTC	CASRGTGRANYGYTF
TRBV29-1	NA	NA	TRBJ2-3	TGCAGCGTTGACGGCGTAACAGATACGCAGTATTTT	CSVDGVTDTQYF
TRBV20-1	NA	NA	TRBJ2-1	TGCAGTGCTGGGGGTACTGGCGACCTAATTTACAATGAGCAGTTCTTC	CSAGGTGDLIYNEQFF
TRBV20-1	NA	many	TRBJ1-1	TGCAGTGCTAGAGGCAGTCACACTGAAGCTTTCTTT	CSARGSHTEAFF
TRBV7-9	NA	few	TRBJ2-7	TGTGCCCTGGGGGGGCAGGGGGCCTACGAGCAGTACTTC	CALGGQGAYEQYF
TRBV9	NA	few	TRBJ2-7	TGTGCCAGCAGCACCTCGACGGACTCCTACGAGCAGTACTTC	CASSTSTDSYEQYF
TRBV5-1	NA	many	TRBJ2-4	TGCGCCAGCAGCTTGGTCCCCAAAAACATTCAGTACTTC	CASSLVPKNIQYF
TRBV20-1	NA	few	TRBJ2-2	TGCAGTGCTAGAGTAAAGGGACCCGGGGAGCTGTTTTTT	CSARVKGPGELFF
TRBV6-5	NA	many	TRBJ2-1	TGTGCCAGCAGTATACAGGGCGATGAGCAGTTCTTC	CASSIQGDEQFF
TRBV9	NA	many	TRBJ2-3	TGTGCCAGCAGCGCGTCCGTAACAGATACGCAGTATTTT	CASSASVTDTQYF
TRBV18	NA	NA	TRBJ2-1	TGTGCCAGCTCACCACCGTGGCGGCCTCGGGCCAATGAGCAGTTCTTC	CASSPPWRPRANEQFF
TRBV7-9	NA	many	TRBJ2-7	TGTGCCAGCAGCTTAGACCCCGTATACGAGCAGTACTTC	CASSLDPVYEQYF
TRBV6-1	TRBD1	many	TRBJ2-7	TGTGCCAGCACCAAAGGGGCGGACAGGGAGTACGAGCAGTACTTC	CASTKGADREYEQYF
TRBV29-1	NA	once	TRBJ1-1	TGCAGCGTCGGTGGACAGTTAAACACTGAAGCTTTCTTT	CSVGGQLNTEAFF
TRBV7-2	NA	many	TRBJ2-7	TGTGCCAGCAGAACCACTTGGGGCAGGGACTACGAGCAGTACTTC	CASRTTWGRDYEQYF
TRBV20-1	NA	many	TRBJ2-3	TGCAGTGCTAGAGAAAGGAACACAGATACGCAGTATTTT	CSARERNTDTQYF
TRBV12-3/TRBV12-4	NA	many	TRBJ2-6	TGTGCCAGCAGTTTAACGGCCTCTGGGGCCAACGTCCTGACTTTC	CASSLTASGANVLTF
TRBV4-2	NA	many	TRBJ1-4	TGTGCCAGCAGCCAAGTGGGGAACAGGTATTCAACTAATGAAAAACTGTTTTTT	CASSQVGNRYSTNEKLFF
TRBV4-3	NA	NA	TRBJ1-2	TGCGCCAGCAGCCACCCCGGGCCCCCGATCGAGGGCTACACCTTC	CASSHPGPPIEGYTF
TRBV10-3	TRBD2	few	TRBJ2-7	TGTGCCATCAGTGAGCCGGGACTAGCGGGAGGGAGTGACGAGCAGTACTTC	CAISEPGLAGGSDEQYF
TRBV12-3/TRBV12-4	NA	many	TRBJ2-1	TGTGCCAGCAGTCTTATTAGCGGACCCTGGGGCCCTAATGAGCAGTTCTTC	CASSLISGPWGPNEQFF
TRBV18	NA	many	TRBJ2-7	TGTGCCAGCTCATTCTTCGAAGGCCGGAGAAGGGAGCAGTACTTC	CASSFFEGRRREQYF
TRBV11-2	TRBD2	many	TRBJ2-1	TGTGCCAGCAGCTACCGGGGGGGGATATACAATGAGCAGTTCTTC	CASSYRGGIYNEQFF
TRBV12-3/TRBV12-4	TRBD2	many	TRBJ2-1	TGTGCCAGCAGTTTCGGAGCGGGAGTCGATGAGCAGTTCTTC	CASSFGAGVDEQFF
TRBV20-1	NA	few	TRBJ1-2	TGCAGTGCTAGAGAAACAGGGCCCAACTATGGCTACACCTTC	CSARETGPNYGYTF
TRBV9	NA	many	TRBJ2-3	TGTGCCAGCAGCGTTTTGGGGAACACAGATACGCAGTATTTT	CASSVLGNTDTQYF
TRBV18	NA	many	TRBJ2-4	TGTGCCAGCTGCTTGAATGGCGGGAACATTCAGTACTTC	CASCLNGGNIQYF
TRBV5-6	TRBD2	many	TRBJ2-7	TGTGCCAGCAGCTTGATACAGGGACTAGCGGGAGTCTACGAGCAGTACTTC	CASSLIQGLAGVYEQYF
TRBV28	TRBD2	many	TRBJ2-7	TGTGCCAGCACAGTCCGCGGGAGATTGTACGAGCAGTACTTC	CASTVRGRLYEQYF
TRBV24-1	TRBD2	many	TRBJ2-5	TGTGCCACCAGTGATCCTGTAGCGGGAGACCAAGAGACCCAGTACTTC	CATSDPVAGDQETQYF
TRBV6-1	NA	many	TRBJ1-5	TGTGCCAGCAGGGGGACGAACAATCAGCCCCAGCATTTT	CASRGTNNQPQHF
TRBV6-5	NA	many	TRBJ2-5	TGTGCCAGCAAGGAGGGGGGGCGCCAAGAGACCCAGTACTTC	CASKEGGRQETQYF